This T cell receptor (beta chain) was profiled in a study of T cell repertoires in cytomegalovirus infection. Study at large: Public TCR beta signatures marked donors with CMV infection and the matching HLA. Notes on the study in general: CMV carriers with the relevant HLA were identified by cumulative public TCR beta family frequency. Across the ex vivo response, the dominant clonotypes were HLA-C-restricted CMV-specific TCR beta clonotypes.

TCRdb re-derived calls from the reads in MiXCR, one entry per CDR3 protein. Of around 210,000 distinct CDR3 sequences in the sample, 6% to 8% were seen once. The CDR3 is 14 amino acids. V was pared by 0 bases and J by 4 bases, with 9 bases between. Looked up from germline, CDR1 is MNHNS and CDR2 is SASEGT. This clonotype occurred many times. Antigen: not known. The sequenced sample was PBMCs. The source of this sequence is a human donor in good health (CMV status not recorded). Some clones in this sample may be carry-over from other donors' samples. The V call is TRBV6-1, the J call TRBJ1-2; D is undetermined. The CDR3 here is CASSEAGEGYGYTF. The CDR3 region has the DNA TGTGCCAGCAGTGAAGCCGGGGAGGGCTATGGCTACACCTTC.